A selection of T cell receptor beta chains follows, all from one sample in a study of chemoradiotherapy in HPV16-positive cancers. Sequenced by immunoSEQ multiplex PCR; TCRdb stores in-frame clones only, minus some. The sample gives approximately 12,000 clones, roughly 90% of which show up once; 2.5% to 3.5% is in the top ten. Specimen collection occurred from a patient who underwent chemoradiotherapy. These receptors came from a human donor with HPV-associated anogenital cancer. CDR3s include the opening cysteine and the closing phenylalanine or tryptophan. D genes are given only for firm matches. The size of a clone is reported for some rows only, either as once, few or many, or as a class for expanded clones.

TRBJ2-5,TRBV10-2,-,TRBD1,TGCGCCAGCAGTGAGTCTTACCGGGACAGTAATCAAGAGACCCAGTACTTC,CASSESYRDSNQETQYF
TRBJ1-2,TRBV27,-,-,TGTGCCAGCAAGACAAGCCGGGGGTATGGCTACACCTTC,CASKTSRGYGYTF
TRBJ2-3,TRBV9,-,TRBD2,TGTGCCAGCAGCGTCTCCAAACCCCGGACTAGCGGGGGTCTTCCCACAGATACGCAGTATTTT,CASSVSKPRTSGGLPTDTQYF
TRBJ1-5,TRBV19,-,-,TGTGCCAGTAGTATAGTCTCAGGGACTGTGCAGCCCCAGCATTTT,CASSIVSGTVQPQHF
TRBJ1-5,TRBV2,-,-,TGTGCCAGCAGAAAGGACAGTTATAGCAATCAGCCCCAGCATTTT,CASRKDSYSNQPQHF
TRBJ2-2,TRBV19,-,-,TGTGCCAGTAGTGATACAGGGAAACCGACCGGGGAGCTGTTTTTT,CASSDTGKPTGELFF
TRBJ2-2,TRBV7-3,-,-,TGTGCCAGCAGCTTACGGTGGAACACCGGGGAGCTGTTTTTT,CASSLRWNTGELFF
TRBJ1-1,TRBV5-1,-,-,TGCGCCAGCAGCTTGGAGGGGCAGGGAGTAGCCGAAGCTTTCTTT,CASSLEGQGVAEAFF
TRBJ2-1,TRBV9,-,TRBD2,TGTGCCAGCAGCGTCCCGGGACTAGCGGGAACTGAGCAGTTCTTC,CASSVPGLAGTEQFF
TRBJ2-3,TRBV7-2,once,TRBD2,TGTGCCAGCAGCTTAGCGGTAACGGGACTAGATTTTGGTACGCAGTATTTT,CASSLAVTGLDFGTQYF
TRBJ2-2,TRBV27,-,TRBD2,TGTGCCAGCATTGGGTCTAGCGGGGGACGGAACACCGGGGAGCTGTTTTTT,CASIGSSGGRNTGELFF
TRBJ2-7,TRBV11-3,-,TRBD1,TGTGCCAGCAGCGCCTTGGGCAGGGGGATAAGGAGCTCCTACGAGCAGTACTTC,CASSALGRGIRSSYEQYF
TRBJ2-3,TRBV13,-,-,TGTGCCAGCAGCCGGAGGGGTACAGATACGCAGTATTTT,CASSRRGTDTQYF
TRBJ1-4,TRBV5-5,once,-,TGTGCCAGCAGCTTGTATCTGTTTGCCGGCGGGCCGAATGAAAAACTGTTTTTT,CASSLYLFAGGPNEKLFF
TRBJ2-3,TRBV7-6,-,-,TGTGCCAGCAGCTTAGGCACGGGGACGCGCACAGATACGCAGTATTTT,CASSLGTGTRTDTQYF
TRBJ1-3,TRBV19,-,-,TGTGCCAGTAGTATCCCGGTTGGATCTGGAAACACCATATATTTT,CASSIPVGSGNTIYF
TRBJ1-1,TRBV19,-,TRBD1,TGTGCCAGTAGTAGGACAGGGGTCGAAGCTTTCTTT,CASSRTGVEAFF
TRBJ1-1,TRBV5-1,-,-,TGCGCCAGCAGCTTGATCACAGAAGGGAACACTGAAGCTTTCTTT,CASSLITEGNTEAFF
TRBJ1-2,TRBV5-1,-,-,TGCGCCAGCAGCTTGGGGGGGGGCAATCAGGATGGCTACACCTTC,CASSLGGGNQDGYTF
TRBJ2-3,TRBV5-8,few,TRBD2,TGTGCCAGCAGCTCGACTAGCGGGCGCACAGATACGCAGTATTTT,CASSSTSGRTDTQYF
TRBJ2-3,TRBV27,-,TRBD2,TGTGCCAGCAGTTTATCGCCACGGGGGGTTGCAGATACGCAGTATTTT,CASSLSPRGVADTQYF
TRBJ2-7,TRBV29-1,-,TRBD1,TGCAGCTTCCGACAGGGCTACGAGCAGTACTTC,CSFRQGYEQYF
TRBJ1-6,TRBV27,-,-,TGTGCCAGCAGTTTGACAGTCTCCTATAATTCACCCCTCCACTTT,CASSLTVSYNSPLHF
TRBJ1-4,TRBV19,-,TRBD1,TGTGCCACCCGAAGGACAGGGACTAATGAAAAACTGTTTTTT,CATRRTGTNEKLFF
TRBJ2-3,TRBV7-2,-,-,TGTGCCAGCAGCTCCCCCACGGGTAGGACGCAGTATTTT,CASSSPTGRTQYF
TRBJ2-5,TRBV7-9,-,TRBD1,TGTGCCAGCAGCTTAGGGGGGACAGGGGGCGAGTACCAAGAGACCCAGTACTTC,CASSLGGTGGEYQETQYF
TRBJ1-6,TRBV9,-,-,TGTGCCAGCAGCGTGGGGGGCGGTTCACCCCTCCACTTT,CASSVGGGSPLHF
TRBJ2-1,TRBV6-1,-,TRBD2,TGTGCCAGCAGGAAGGTAGCGGGAGGGCCAAATGAGCAGTTCTTC,CASRKVAGGPNEQFF